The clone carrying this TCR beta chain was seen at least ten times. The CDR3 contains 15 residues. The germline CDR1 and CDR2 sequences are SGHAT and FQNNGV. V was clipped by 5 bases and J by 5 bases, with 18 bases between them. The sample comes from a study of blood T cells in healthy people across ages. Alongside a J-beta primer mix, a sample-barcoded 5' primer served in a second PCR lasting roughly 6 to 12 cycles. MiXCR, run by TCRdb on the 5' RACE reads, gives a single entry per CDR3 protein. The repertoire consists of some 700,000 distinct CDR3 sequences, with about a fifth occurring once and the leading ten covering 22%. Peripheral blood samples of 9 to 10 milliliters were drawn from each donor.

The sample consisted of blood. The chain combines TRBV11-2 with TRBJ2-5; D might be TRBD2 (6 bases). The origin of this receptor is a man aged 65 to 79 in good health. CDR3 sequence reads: CASSGQRVLGETQYF. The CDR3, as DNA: TGTGCCAGCAGCGGCCAGCGGGTTCTAGGGGAGACCCAGTACTTC. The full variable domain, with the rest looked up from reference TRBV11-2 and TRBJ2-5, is EAGVAQSPRYKIIEKRQSVAFWCNPISGHATLYWYQQILGQGPKLLIQFQNNGVVDDSQLPKDRFSAERLKGVDSTLKIQPAKLEDSAVYLCASSGQRVLGETQYFGPGTRLLVL.